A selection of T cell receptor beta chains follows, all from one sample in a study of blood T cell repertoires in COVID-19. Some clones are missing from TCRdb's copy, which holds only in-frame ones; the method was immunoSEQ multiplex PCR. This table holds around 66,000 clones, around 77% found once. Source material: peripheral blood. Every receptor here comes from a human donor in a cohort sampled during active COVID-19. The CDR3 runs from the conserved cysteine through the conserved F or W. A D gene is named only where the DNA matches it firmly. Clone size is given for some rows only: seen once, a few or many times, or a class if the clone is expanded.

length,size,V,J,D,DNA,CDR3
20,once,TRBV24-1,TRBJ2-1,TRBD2,TGTGCCACCAGTGACCCAGGGACTAGCGGGAGGGCCTCTTTACTAAATGAGCAGTTCTTC,CATSDPGTSGRASLLNEQFF
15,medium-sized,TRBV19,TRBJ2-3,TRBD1,TGTGCCAGTAGTAGACGGACAGGGGGCTCAGATACGCAGTATTTT,CASSRRTGGSDTQYF
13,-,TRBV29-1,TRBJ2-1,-,TGCAGCGCTCCAGATCGGGGGGCAAATGAGCAGTTCTTC,CSAPDRGANEQFF
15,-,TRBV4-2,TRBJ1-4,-,TGTGCCAGCAGCCAGGTTGGGGAGGGTGGGGAAAAACTGTTTTTT,CASSQVGEGGEKLFF
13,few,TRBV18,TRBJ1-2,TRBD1,TGTGCCAGCTACGACAGGGGCGGCTATGGCTACACCTTC,CASYDRGGYGYTF
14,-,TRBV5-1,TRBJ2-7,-,TGCGCCAGCAGCTTGGACGGTCCATACTACGAGCAGTACTTC,CASSLDGPYYEQYF
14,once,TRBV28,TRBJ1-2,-,TGTGCCAGCAGTTCCGGGGGGGGTAACTATGGCTACACCTTC,CASSSGGGNYGYTF
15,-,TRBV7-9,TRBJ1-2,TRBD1,TGTGCCAGCAGCCTAGTGGGACAGTCTAACTATGGCTACACCTTC,CASSLVGQSNYGYTF
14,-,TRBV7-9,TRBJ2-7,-,TGTGCCAGCAGCCCCAGGACAGCGCCCTACGAGCAGTACTTC,CASSPRTAPYEQYF
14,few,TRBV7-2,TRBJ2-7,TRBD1,TGTGCCAGCAGCCCAGGGGGTATGTCCTACGAGCAGTACTTC,CASSPGGMSYEQYF
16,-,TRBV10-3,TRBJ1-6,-,TGTGCCATCAGCCCCCTCAGGCAGGGGCCCGTGGGAGCCCTCCACTTT,CAISPLRQGPVGALHF
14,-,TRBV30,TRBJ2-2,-,TGTGCCTGGAGTCTAGGCTTGCGGGCCGGGGAGCTGTTTTTT,CAWSLGLRAGELFF
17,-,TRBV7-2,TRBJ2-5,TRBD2,TGTGCCAGCAGCTTAGTTTGGACTAGAGGAGGTGGGGAGACCCAGTACTTC,CASSLVWTRGGGETQYF
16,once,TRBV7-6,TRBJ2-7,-,TGTGCCAGCAGCCTGGTGAGCCGGGAGCTCCGAGGGGAGCAGTACTTC,CASSLVSRELRGEQYF
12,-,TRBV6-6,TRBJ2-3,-,TGTGCCAGCAGGCAGGGCACAGATACGCAGTATTTT,CASRQGTDTQYF
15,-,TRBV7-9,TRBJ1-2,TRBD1,TGTGCCAGCAGCTTAGAGGAGGGGGCCCACTATGGCTACACCTTC,CASSLEEGAHYGYTF
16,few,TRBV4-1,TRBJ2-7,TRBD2,TGCGCCAGCAGCCCTTGGCCGAGGACTAGCTCCTACGAGCAGTACTTC,CASSPWPRTSSYEQYF
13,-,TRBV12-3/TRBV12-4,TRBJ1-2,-,TGTGCCAGCAACAACGACAGAAACTATGGCTACACCTTC,CASNNDRNYGYTF
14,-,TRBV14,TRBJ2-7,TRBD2,TGTGCCAGCAGGAACGCGGGAGGGCCCTACGAGCAGTACTTC,CASRNAGGPYEQYF
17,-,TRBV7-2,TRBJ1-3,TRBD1,TGTGCCAGCAGCTTCAGATGGGCAGGGGGCTCTGGAAACACCATATATTTT,CASSFRWAGGSGNTIYF
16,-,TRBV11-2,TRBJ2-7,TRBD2,TGTGCCAGCAGCCAATGGGTAGCGGGGAAGGGTGTGCAGCAGTACTTC,CASSQWVAGKGVQQYF
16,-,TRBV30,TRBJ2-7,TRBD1,TGTGCCTGGAGGTGCCTTAAGAACAGGGGTCGGAACGAGCAGTACTTC,CAWRCLKNRGRNEQYF
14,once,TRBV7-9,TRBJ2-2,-,TGTGCCAGCAGCTTTCGCGGGGACACCGGGGAGCTGTTTTTT,CASSFRGDTGELFF
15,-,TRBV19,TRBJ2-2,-,TGTGCCAGTAGTATAGCTCTAGCGAACACCGGGGAGCTGTTTTTT,CASSIALANTGELFF
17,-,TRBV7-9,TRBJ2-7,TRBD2,TGTGCCAGCAGCGCCGATGGTAATAGCGGGACCACCTACGAGCAGTACTTC,CASSADGNSGTTYEQYF
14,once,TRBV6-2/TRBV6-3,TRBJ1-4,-,TGTGCCAGCAGTTACGGACAGTTCAATGAAAAACTGTTTTTT,CASSYGQFNEKLFF
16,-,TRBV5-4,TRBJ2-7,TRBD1,TGTGCCAGCAGTCTCCCTCCGGGACAGGGGCATTACGAGCAGTACTTC,CASSLPPGQGHYEQYF
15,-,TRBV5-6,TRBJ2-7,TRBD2,TGTGCCAGCAGCGCTACTAGCGGGAGTTCGTACGAGCAGTACTTC,CASSATSGSSYEQYF
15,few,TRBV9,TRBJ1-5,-,TGTGCCAGCAGCGCTGGGGGCTGGGGCAATCAGCCCCAGCATTTT,CASSAGGWGNQPQHF
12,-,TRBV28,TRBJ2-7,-,TGTGCCAGCAGTTTATCGGCCTACGAGCAGTACTTC,CASSLSAYEQYF
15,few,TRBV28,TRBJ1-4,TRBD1,TGTGCCAGCAGAACTGGGGCGACAGGGGGGGAAAAACTGTTTTTT,CASRTGATGGEKLFF
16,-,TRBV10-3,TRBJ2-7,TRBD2,TGTGCCATCAGTGACACGGGGGGGGCTCTTTCCTACGAGCAGTACTTC,CAISDTGGALSYEQYF
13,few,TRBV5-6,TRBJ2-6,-,TGTGCCAGCCTAGTCTCTGGGGCCAACGTCCTGACTTTC,CASLVSGANVLTF
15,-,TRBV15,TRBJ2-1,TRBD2,TGTGCCACCAGCAGAGAGAGCGGACTAGCTAGTGAGCAGTTCTTC,CATSRESGLASEQFF
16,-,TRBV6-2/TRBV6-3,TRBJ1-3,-,TGTGCCAGCAGTTACCAGGCGCCAACATCTGGAAACACCATATATTTT,CASSYQAPTSGNTIYF
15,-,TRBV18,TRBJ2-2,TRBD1,TGTGCCAGCTCACGGGACAGGGGAAACACCGGGGAGCTGTTTTTT,CASSRDRGNTGELFF
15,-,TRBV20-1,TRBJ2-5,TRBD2,TGCAGTGCTAGTTCGGCGGGAGGCTTCCAAGAGACCCAGTACTTC,CSASSAGGFQETQYF
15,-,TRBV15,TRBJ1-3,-,TGTGCCACCAGCACCCGGACAGCCTCTGGAAACACCATATATTTT,CATSTRTASGNTIYF
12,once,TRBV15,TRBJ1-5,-,TGTGCCACCAGACGCCAGGGCCAGCCCCAGCATTTT,CATRRQGQPQHF
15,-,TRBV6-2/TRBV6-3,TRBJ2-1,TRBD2,TGTGCCAGCAGTTACCCAGCGGGAGTTCCCAATGAGCAGTTCTTC,CASSYPAGVPNEQFF
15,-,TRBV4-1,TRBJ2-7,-,TGCGCCAGCAGCCAAGTGGTGGGGCCATCCTACGAGCAGTACTTC,CASSQVVGPSYEQYF
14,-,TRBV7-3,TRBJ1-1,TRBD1,TGTGCCAGCAGCTCAGGGACAGGAGGGACTGAAGCTTTCTTT,CASSSGTGGTEAFF
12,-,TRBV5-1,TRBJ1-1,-,TGCGCCAGCAGCCCCGACAGTATATCGGCTTTCTTT,CASSPDSISAFF
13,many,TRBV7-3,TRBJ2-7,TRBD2,TGTGCCAGCAGCTTAAAAGCGGGATATGAGCAGTACTTC,CASSLKAGYEQYF
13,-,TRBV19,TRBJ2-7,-,TGTGCCAGTAGTAAACAGGCCGATTACGAGCAGTACTTC,CASSKQADYEQYF
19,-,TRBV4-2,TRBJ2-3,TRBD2,TGTGCCAGCAGCCAAGATCGAAGGAGGGGGATAGCGGGAGCAGATACGCAGTATTTT,CASSQDRRRGIAGADTQYF
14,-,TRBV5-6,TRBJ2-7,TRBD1,TGTGCCAGCAGCCCGCCGGGACAGGGATTTGAGCAGTACTTC,CASSPPGQGFEQYF
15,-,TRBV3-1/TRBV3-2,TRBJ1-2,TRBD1,TGTGCCAGCAGCCATGAGGACAGGGGGCTATATGGCTACACCTTC,CASSHEDRGLYGYTF
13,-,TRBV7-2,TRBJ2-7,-,TGTGCCAGCAGCCCAGGCGTCCTCTACGAGCAGTACTTC,CASSPGVLYEQYF
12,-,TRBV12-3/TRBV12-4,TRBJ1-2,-,TGTGCCAGCAGTTTTGACTTGTTACCGGCCCGCTTC,CASSFDLLPARF